Sequencing of this TCR beta chain was carried out in a study of blood T cell repertoires in COVID-19 (dated by TCRdb to 2018 to 2020). Regarding the research as a whole: Collaborator samples came from the United States, Italy and Spain and covered acute and convalescent phases of COVID-19. The material from the prospective study consisted of cDNA or gDNA derived from T cells, B-cell-depleted T cells, or PBMCs. Deeply sampled blood TCRbeta repertoires from subjects exposed to, actively infected with, or recovered from COVID-19 were included in the dataset. A freely available public database, intended as a resource for researchers studying the immune response to SARS-CoV-2, is where the repertoires were released. The samples were drawn from the first 160 participants of the ongoing ImmuneRACE study and from 1,254 subjects provided by 6 global collaborators. A de-identified subject ID, COVID-19 status, age in years and sex were almost always included in the sample metadata. Where available, HLA class I and class II types were taken from metadata supplied by the sample provider and were not determined by assay-based typing. Overall results and qualifications from the work: How much clinical and demographic metadata was included differed by source and by participant, and the metadata was provided uncurated.

The junction shows trimming of 10 bases on V and 5 bases on J, and the gene matches do not reach 3 bases of it. Taken from the germline V gene, the CDR1 and CDR2 loops are ENHRY and SYGVKD. Spanning cysteine to phenylalanine, the CDR3 consists of 11 amino acids. Just the 33-base CDR3 DNA is kept, in frame starting at base 1. Remarks on this clone: There is no known antigen for this receptor. Base quality data are lacking; no much larger clone is found one base away.

Participants in the prospective study were enrolled through a virtual design, were aged about 18 to 100 years, and lived in roughly 25 United States geographic areas. In the prospective study, participants were assigned to cohorts based on the clinical history participants reported in a screening survey and a study questionnaire. Recovered participants in ImmuneRACE Cohort 3 were defined as having two consecutive negative NP/OP PCR tests, clearance from a healthcare professional, or resolution of symptoms. In the prospective study, whole blood, serum and a nasopharyngeal or oropharyngeal swab were collected from each participant by mobile phlebotomists. Over a roughly 2-month period, participants in the prospective study had the option of providing additional blood draws and questionnaires. Before DNA extraction, blood samples from the prospective study were shipped at room temperature or frozen.

TCRbeta CDR3 regions were amplified from genomic DNA by means of the immunoSEQ Assay, a bias-controlled multiplex PCR. The authors' analysis ran thus. The number of nucleated cells in each sample was estimated from the amplification of reference gene primers within the assay. Sequence reads were collapsed and filtered to measure the absolute abundance of every unique TCRbeta CDR3 rearrangement. For each sample, productive Simpson clonality was calculated by taking the square root of Simpson's diversity index across productive rearrangements. The clones in this table, taken by TCRdb from immuneACCESS, are in-frame only. Not every clone is retained; where verified, under half of the shortfall comes from an unresolved V gene, and the cause of the rest is unknown. The DNA gave D and trimming, while V, J and clone size come from that table. The sample table lists 150,000 to 200,000 clones, roughly 87% of them with a count of one. The ten biggest clones cover approximately 2.2% of the sample.

This sequence uses TRBV10-3 and TRBJ2-7; TRBD2 aligns with 9 central bases. Sample: PBMCs or T cells enriched from blood (not recorded which). The source is a woman aged 30 to 39 who had recovered from COVID-19. The nucleotide sequence reads as follows: TGTGCCAGTAGCGGGGGTGACGAGCAGTACTTC. The translation is CASSGGDEQYF.